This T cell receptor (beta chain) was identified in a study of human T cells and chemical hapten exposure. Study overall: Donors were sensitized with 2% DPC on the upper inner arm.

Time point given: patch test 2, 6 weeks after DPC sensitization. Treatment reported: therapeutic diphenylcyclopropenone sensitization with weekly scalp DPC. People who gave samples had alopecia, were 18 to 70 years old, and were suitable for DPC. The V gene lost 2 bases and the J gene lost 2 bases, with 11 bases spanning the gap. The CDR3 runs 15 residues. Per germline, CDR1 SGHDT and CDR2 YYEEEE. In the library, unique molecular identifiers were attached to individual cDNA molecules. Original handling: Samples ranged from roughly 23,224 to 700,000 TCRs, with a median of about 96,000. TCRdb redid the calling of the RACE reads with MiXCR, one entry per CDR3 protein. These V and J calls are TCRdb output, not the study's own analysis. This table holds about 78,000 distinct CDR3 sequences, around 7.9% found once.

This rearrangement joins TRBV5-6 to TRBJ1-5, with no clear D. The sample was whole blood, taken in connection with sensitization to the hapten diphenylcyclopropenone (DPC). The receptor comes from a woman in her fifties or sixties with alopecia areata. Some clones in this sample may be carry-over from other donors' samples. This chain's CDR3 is CASSLWGGGNQPQHF. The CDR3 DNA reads TGTGCCAGCAGCTTATGGGGTGGGGGCAATCAGCCCCAGCATTTT.